This entry lists 12 T cell receptor beta chains sequenced from one sample in a study of T-cell reconstitution after alpha-beta-depleted transplantation in children (dated by TCRdb to the mid-2010s). The library relied on PCR. The reads were generated on an Illumina HiSeq 2500. TCR libraries were prepared with molecular barcoding, using unique molecular identifiers to normalize TCRbeta repertoire quantification. Through fastp at Q25 and MiXCR, TCRdb rebuilt clones from the public reads, retaining in-frame beta chains. Each entry merges the rows of one CDR3 protein and shows their most common DNA and genes. The sample table shows 490,000 or so distinct CDR3 sequences, and roughly an eighth are seen once. Together, the top ten hold around 5.6% of the sample. Material: PBMCs from the stem cell graft donor, obtained from the stem cell graft. These receptors all come from a human donor who donated a stem cell graft to a child with combined immunodeficiency.

The table lists this clonotype with many counts. This chain links TRBV5-1 with TRBJ1-2, with 7 positions matching TRBD1. Looked up from germline, CDR1 is SGHRS and CDR2 is YFSETQ. There are 17 residues in the CDR3. Trimming removed 2 bases from V and 1 base from J; junction bases left unmatched: 11. Here the CDR3 DNA reads TGCGCCAGCAGCTTCGGGACAGCTCTGCGGGGTAACTATGGCTACACCTTC. Residues: CASSFGTALRGNYGYTF.

In its sample, this clonotype was seen many times. The chain has TRBV27 and TRBJ2-1; 8 bases match TRBD2. Germline V lookup: CDR1 MNHEY, CDR2 SMNVEV (reference sequence). The length of the CDR3 is 14 residues. The J segment lost 5 bases and the V segment lost 3 bases, leaving 3 bases of the junction unmatched. Here the CDR3 reads CASSFGRGDNEQFF. For the CDR3, the DNA is TGTGCCAGCAGTTTCGGGAGGGGAGACAATGAGCAGTTCTTC.

This clonotype was recorded at least ten times. This chain links TRBV10-3 with TRBJ2-5, with 9 bases fitting TRBD1. This CDR3 has 14 residues. Losses at the gene ends were 8 bases for V and 5 bases for J; bases not matched to a gene: 9. The germline V gene has CDR1 ENHRY and CDR2 SYGVKD. This CDR3 reads CAIGGTGRRETQYF. DNA for the CDR3: TGTGCCATCGGAGGGACAGGGAGGCGTGAGACCCAGTACTTC.

The chain uses TRBV7-9 and TRBJ2-1; no firm D call. The CDR3 totals 15 residues. Trimming removed 1 base from V and 5 bases from J, with 12 bases in between. In germline, CDR1 is SEHNR, CDR2 FQNEAQ (reference sequence). This chain's CDR3 is CASSLVAGSNNEQFF. The CDR3 nucleotides are TGTGCCAGCAGCTTAGTGGCTGGCAGTAACAATGAGCAGTTCTTC.

Regarding this clonotype: This CDR3 is missing its conserved last phenylalanine or tryptophan, likely due to a read error. This chain uses TRBV4-3 with TRBJ1-2; no clear D gene. The CDR3 length is 15 residues. Per the germline V gene, CDR1 is LGHNA and CDR2 is YSLEER. Trimming took off 2 bases at V and 7 bases at J, with 17 bases between the two ends. The CDR3 protein is CASSQTDRERTGYTY. The CDR3 DNA is TGCGCCAGCAGCCAAACGGATAGGGAGAGAACTGGCTACACCTAC.

At least ten counts were recorded for this clonotype. This chain uses TRBV7-9 with TRBJ1-1; D gene unclear. The CDR3 has 13 residues. V was cut by 2 bases and J by 3 bases, with 7 bases left in between. Per germline, CDR1 SEHNR and CDR2 FQNEAQ (reference sequence). The CDR3 here is CASSLYGDTEAFF. DNA for the CDR3: TGTGCCAGCAGCTTATACGGGGACACTGAAGCTTTCTTT. Looking up the rest from reference TRBV7-9 and TRBJ1-1 gives the full variable domain: DTGVSQNPRHKITKRGQNVTFRCDPISEHNRLYWYRQTLGQGPEFLTYFQNEAQLEKSRLLSDRFSAERPKGSFSTLEIQRTEQGDSAMYLCASSLYGDTEAFFGQGTRLTVV.

This clonotype was seen ten or more times. The chain has TRBV5-1 and TRBJ1-3; a possible D gene is TRBD1 (6 bases). Per the germline V gene, CDR1 is SGHRS and CDR2 is YFSETQ. Trimming took 0 bases from V and 4 from J, leaving 11 bases between them. This CDR3 is built from 15 residues. In nucleotides, the CDR3 is TGCGCCAGCAGCTTGGCAGGGGCGCTGGGAAACACCATATATTTT. It codes for CASSLAGALGNTIYF.

This rearrangement joins TRBV7-2 to TRBJ2-1, with unresolved D. Deletions cut 5 bases from V and 1 base from J, with 15 bases between. The CDR3 is 16 amino acids. Looked up from germline, CDR1 is SGHTA and CDR2 is FQGNSA. For the CDR3, the DNA is TGTGCCAGCAGCCAGCCCTATACACCATCCTACAATGAGCAGTTCTTC. Amino acids: CASSQPYTPSYNEQFF.

This clonotype occurred a few times. J is TRBJ1-5 and V is TRBV7-2, with 10 bases that match TRBD1. Germline trimming cut 5 bases from V and 6 bases from J; bases unmatched to any gene: 4. The CDR3 length is 14 residues. Germline V gene lookup returns CDR1 SGHTA and CDR2 FQGNSA. CDR3 protein: CASSERQGAQPQHF. CDR3 DNA sequence: TGTGCCAGCAGCGAACGACAGGGGGCTCAGCCCCAGCATTTT.

This rearrangement joins TRBV7-9 to TRBJ2-7, with 7 bases matching TRBD1. CDR3 length: 16 amino acids. V dropped 3 bases and J dropped 3; count of bases not matched to a gene: 11. Germline CDR1 is SEHNR and CDR2 is FQNEAQ (reference sequence). The CDR3 bases are TGTGCCAGCAGCTTCGGTGTGGGGACAGCAAGCTACGAGCAGTACTTC. Its translation: CASSFGVGTASYEQYF.

The V gene is TRBV29-1, the J gene TRBJ2-7, with D possibly being TRBD2 (6 bases). Trimming stripped 1 base from V and 2 bases from J, with 12 bases between. The CDR3 loop spans 14 amino acids. Germline values: CDR1 SQVTM, CDR2 ANQGSEA. CDR3 sequence (DNA): TGCAGCGTTGAAGCGGACTATCCCCCCTACGAGCAGTACTTC. Translation gives CSVEADYPPYEQYF.

This clonotype was seen more than once but under ten times. The chain combines TRBV12-3 or TRBV12-4 with TRBJ2-2, with D perhaps TRBD2 (5 bases). This CDR3 has 16 amino acids. The germline V and J ends were trimmed by 6 bases and 2 bases, with 16 bases remaining between them. CDR3 sequence: CASSPLTSLNTGELFF. For the CDR3, the DNA is TGTGCCAGCAGCCCGCTCACTAGTCTCAACACCGGGGAGCTGTTTTTT.